These T cell receptor beta chains were read from a single sample in a study of T-cell reconstitution after alpha-beta-depleted transplantation in children. TCRdb re-called the PCR reads with MiXCR, one entry per CDR3 protein. The table has around 16,000 distinct CDR3 sequences, less than 9.5% seen once; the top ten hold 36%. Here the sequenced sample was PBMCs, mostly from graft donor cells, taken 60 days after TCRalphabeta/CD19-depleted stem cell transplant. The receptor source for this set is a boy in the first two years of life who had a stem cell transplant for Wiskott-Aldrich syndrome, so the T cells may come from the graft donor. CDR3s include the opening cysteine and the closing phenylalanine or tryptophan. D genes are given only for firm matches. Size is stated for part of the rows, as once, few or many counts, or as a class when the clone is expanded.

D gene | J gene | clone size | V gene | CDR3 protein | CDR3 DNA
NA | TRBJ2-7 | medium-sized | TRBV7-2 | CASSLEGAVSYEQYF | TGTGCCAGCAGCTTAGAGGGCGCGGTCTCCTACGAGCAGTACTTC
NA | TRBJ2-7 | many | TRBV12-3/TRBV12-4 | CASTKGTGSYEQYF | TGTGCCAGCACCAAGGGGACTGGCTCCTACGAGCAGTACTTC
TRBD1 | TRBJ2-7 | many | TRBV7-9 | CASSSGQGSYEQYF | TGTGCCAGCAGCTCAGGACAGGGCAGCTACGAGCAGTACTTC
TRBD1 | TRBJ2-7 | many | TRBV18 | CASSPRTGAYEQYF | TGTGCCAGCTCACCCCGGACAGGGGCGTACGAGCAGTACTTC
TRBD2 | TRBJ2-1 | once | TRBV20-1 | CCPGTSGRGAYNEQFF | TGCTGCCCCGGGACTAGCGGGAGGGGGGCCTACAATGAGCAGTTCTTC
NA | TRBJ2-7 | many | TRBV7-2 | CASSLEIPPYEQYF | TGTGCCAGCAGCTTAGAAATCCCACCTTACGAGCAGTACTTC
NA | TRBJ2-4 | many | TRBV20-1 | CSAKEVLGVNIQYF | TGCAGTGCTAAAGAGGTATTAGGGGTTAACATTCAGTACTTC
NA | TRBJ2-1 | many | TRBV19 | CASSIKGAGNEQFF | TGTGCCAGTAGTATAAAAGGGGCTGGGAATGAGCAGTTCTTC
NA | TRBJ2-5 | many | TRBV20-1 | CSARGAGCTETQYF | TGCAGTGCTAGAGGGGCAGGGTGTACGGAGACCCAGTACTTC
TRBD1 | TRBJ1-6 | medium-sized | TRBV5-1 | CASSLTGTGDSPLHF | TGCGCCAGCAGCTTAACCGGGACAGGGGATTCACCCCTCCACTTT
TRBD1 | TRBJ1-4 | medium-sized | TRBV27 | CASSKRQGNEKLFF | TGTGCCAGCAGTAAACGACAGGGGAATGAAAAACTGTTTTTT
TRBD2 | TRBJ2-1 | few | TRBV20-1 | CSAKGGLAGRREQFF | TGCAGTGCTAAAGGTGGACTAGCGGGGCGTCGTGAGCAGTTCTTC
NA | TRBJ2-2 | many | TRBV2 | CASRRIILALNTGELFF | TGTGCCAGCAGGAGAATAATCCTAGCGCTAAACACCGGGGAGCTGTTTTTT
NA | TRBJ2-7 | NA | TRBV4-3 | CASSHSVVRYEQYF | TGCGCCAGCAGCCATTCGGTGGTGCGCTACGAGCAGTACTTC
TRBD2 | TRBJ2-5 | few | TRBV28 | CASSLRPFLAGGPGETQYF | TGTGCCAGCAGTTTAAGGCCCTTCCTAGCGGGAGGGCCAGGAGAGACCCAGTACTTC
NA | TRBJ2-7 | many | TRBV15 | CATSRGGLETYEQYF | TGTGCCACCAGCAGGGGGGGTTTGGAAACCTACGAGCAGTACTTC
NA | TRBJ2-5 | many | TRBV7-9 | CASSFRGLEQETQYF | TGTGCCAGCAGCTTCAGAGGGTTGGAACAAGAGACCCAGTACTTC
TRBD1 | TRBJ2-7 | many | TRBV10-3 | CAISELGQEGEQYF | TGTGCCATCAGTGAGTTAGGACAGGAAGGGGAGCAGTACTTC
NA | TRBJ2-5 | many | TRBV5-1 | CASSLADLETQYF | TGCGCCAGCAGCTTGGCCGATTTAGAGACCCAGTACTTC
TRBD2 | TRBJ2-2 | NA | TRBV2 | CASSAYTSVSGELFF | TGTGCCAGCAGTGCCTATACTAGCGTCTCTGGGGAGCTGTTTTTT
NA | TRBJ2-2 | many | TRBV12-3/TRBV12-4 | CASSFRERSDGELFF | TGTGCCAGCAGTTTCAGGGAAAGATCGGACGGGGAGCTGTTTTTT
TRBD2 | TRBJ2-1 | many | TRBV29-1 | CSVLTNYGTSGYNEQFF | TGCAGCGTTCTAACCAACTACGGGACTAGCGGTTACAATGAGCAGTTCTTC
NA | TRBJ2-1 | NA | TRBV4-1 | CASSQAASNYNEQFF | TGCGCCAGCAGCCAAGCCGCTAGTAACTACAATGAGCAGTTCTTC
TRBD1 | TRBJ1-5 | few | TRBV2 | CATSGTGDQPQHF | TGTGCCACCTCCGGGACAGGGGATCAGCCCCAGCATTTT
NA | TRBJ1-5 | NA | TRBV7-6 | CASSLSFNQPQHF | TGTGCCAGCAGCTTGAGTTTCAATCAGCCCCAGCATTTT
TRBD1 | TRBJ2-7 | many | TRBV7-9 | CASSLDREIDEQYF | TGTGCCAGCAGCCTAGACAGGGAAATCGACGAGCAGTACTTC
TRBD1 | TRBJ2-3 | many | TRBV27 | CASSLRQGRGTDTQYF | TGTGCCAGCAGTCTAAGACAGGGTCGTGGCACAGATACGCAGTATTTT
NA | TRBJ2-7 | NA | TRBV27 | CATLSNSYEQYF | TGTGCCACCCTTAGCAACTCCTACGAGCAGTACTTC
NA | TRBJ1-5 | NA | TRBV10-3 | CAISENIVQPQHF | TGTGCCATCAGTGAAAACATTGTGCAGCCCCAGCATTTT